These 17 T cell receptor beta chains were sequenced from one sample in a study of OX40 agonist ivuxolimab in advanced cancers. Profiling relied on immunoSEQ multiplex PCR, and the TCRdb table lists in-frame clones only, not all of them. The sample lists tens of thousands of clones; about 90% were seen once. The sample here was CD4+ or CD8+ T cells sorted from blood, taken in a trial of the OX40 agonist ivuxolimab. The receptors originated from an adult with an advanced solid tumor such as melanoma, head and neck, liver or kidney cancer.

This clone occurred once. The chain carries TRBV6-1 and TRBJ2-7; D is uncertain. The CDR3 spans 11 residues. CDR1 is MNHNS and CDR2 is SASEGT in the germline V gene. The V and J ends lost 2 bases and 3 bases respectively, with 2 bases between them. This CDR3 is CASSENYEQYF. The CDR3 nucleotides read TGTGCCAGCAGTGAAAACTACGAGCAGTACTTC.

This clone was picked up one time. This chain joins TRBV11-2 and TRBJ2-7; D unclear. This CDR3 contains 14 residues. In germline, CDR1 is SGHAT, CDR2 FQNNGV. The V end was cut by 5 bases, the J end by 2 bases, with 13 bases between. The CDR3 loop is CASSPSRSTYEQYF. The DNA of the CDR3 is TGTGCCAGCAGCCCGTCGAGGTCAACCTACGAGCAGTACTTC.

The chain links TRBV7-3 to TRBJ2-5, with no clear D. The CDR3 consists of 13 residues. The germline gives CDR1 SGHTA, CDR2 FQGTGA. The ends were cut back, 0 bases at V and 2 bases at J, with 4 bases in the middle. The chain's CDR3 is CASSLTQQETQYF. The DNA for the CDR3 is TGTGCCAGCAGCTTAACCCAGCAAGAGACCCAGTACTTC.

V gene TRBV18 combines with J gene TRBJ2-1, with 12 bases identical to TRBD1. The germline gives CDR1 KGHSH, CDR2 LQKENI. V was pared by 2 bases and J by 9 bases, with 5 bases of the junction left unmatched. CDR3 length: 15 amino acids. The CDR3 DNA follows: TGTGCCAGCTCACCAAGGGACAGGGGGCTTGCTGAGCAGTTCTTC. This gives the protein CASSPRDRGLAEQFF.

In this sample, this clone turned up once. V is TRBV6-5 and J is TRBJ2-7, with 8 bases matching TRBD1. The CDR3 runs to 13 residues. The junction had 8 bases not matched to a gene; V was cut back by 10 bases and J by 3 bases. Germline CDR1 and CDR2: MNHEY and SVGAGI. As DNA, the CDR3 is TGTGCCACCAGGGCAGGGGGCAACTACGAGCAGTACTTC. Translation: CATRAGGNYEQYF.

Of note for this clone: This specimen includes other DNA sequences encoding the same CDR3. This chain joins TRBV5-1 and TRBJ1-5; D is perhaps TRBD1 (5 bases). Trimming stripped 0 bases from V and 0 bases from J, with 7 bases between. The CDR3 spans 15 residues. Germline V gene data show CDR1 as SGHRS and CDR2 as YFSETQ. The CDR3 here is CASSLVGDSNQPQHF. For the CDR3, the DNA is TGCGCCAGCAGCTTGGTAGGGGATAGCAATCAGCCCCAGCATTTT. Drawing the rest from reference TRBV5-1 and TRBJ1-5, the complete variable domain is KAGVTQTPRYLIKTRGQQVTLSCSPISGHRSVSWYQQTPGQGLQFLFEYFSETQRNKGNFPGRFSGRQFSNSRSEMNVSTLELGDSALYLCASSLVGDSNQPQHFGDGTRLSIL.

This chain joins TRBV4-1 and TRBJ1-2, with no clear D. Germline-derived CDR1 and CDR2 are MGHRA and YSYEKL. This CDR3 comprises 13 residues. Between the trimmed V and J ends, which lost 0 bases and 2 bases, there was a span of 4 bases. CDR3 region: CASSQEGNYGYTF. CDR3 DNA: TGCGCCAGCAGCCAAGAGGGCAACTATGGCTACACCTTC.

The gene calls are TRBV14 and TRBJ1-1, with no clear D. Germline V CDR1 and CDR2: SGHDN, FVKESK. CDR3 size: 15 residues. V lost 4 bases, J lost 1 base, and 13 bases lay in between. The CDR3 loop reads CASSPERFKNTEAFF. CDR3 DNA: TGTGCCAGCAGCCCAGAGCGCTTTAAGAACACTGAAGCTTTCTTT.

The chain employs TRBV27 and TRBJ2-1, with 14 bases matching TRBD2. Germline CDR1 is MNHEY and CDR2 is SMNVEV (reference sequence). Trimming cost V 0 bases and J 7 bases; bases outside gene matches: 2. CDR3 size: 16 residues. The CDR3 here is CASSLSGTSGSNEQFF. In DNA form, the CDR3 reads TGTGCCAGCAGTTTATCTGGGACTAGCGGGAGTAATGAGCAGTTCTTC.

This clone was counted a single time. The chain joins TRBV28 to TRBJ2-5; 8 bases align to TRBD2. Germline CDR1 reads MDHEN; CDR2 reads SYDVKM. The CDR3 is 14 residues long. The ends lost 5 bases at V and 3 bases at J; junction bases unmatched: 5. The CDR3 loop reads CASSPPGGEETQYF. CDR3 in DNA: TGTGCCAGCAGTCCCCCGGGAGGGGAAGAGACCCAGTACTTC.

This chain connects TRBV15 to TRBJ2-2, with TRBD2 matching over 8 bases. CDR3 length: 16 amino acids. V lost 8 bases, J lost 6 bases, and 14 bases stayed unmatched. Germline-derived CDR1 and CDR2 are LNHNV and YYDKDF (reference sequence). Here the CDR3 reads CATSRGGGLRAGELFF. The CDR3 nucleotides read TGTGCCACCTCCCGGGGGGGCGGTCTTAGGGCCGGGGAGCTGTTTTTT.

This clone appeared a single time. This rearrangement joins TRBV5-1 to TRBJ1-1, with TRBD1 matching over 8 bases. The CDR3 is 15 amino acids. Trimming cost V 2 bases and J 5 bases; bases outside gene matches: 8. The germline CDR1 and CDR2 sequences are SGHRS and YFSETQ. The CDR3 loop reads CASSFGYQGATEAFF. The DNA for the CDR3 is TGCGCCAGCAGCTTTGGATACCAGGGGGCAACTGAAGCTTTCTTT.

Only one count was recorded for this clone. The V gene is TRBV6-1, the J gene TRBJ2-5; the match to TRBD2 covers 7 bases. The trim removed 1 base at V and 1 base at J, leaving 3 bases unmatched. CDR1 MNHNS and CDR2 SASEGT come from the germline V gene. This CDR3 is built from 15 residues. The CDR3: CASSEGPGGQETQYF. As DNA, the CDR3 is TGTGCCAGCAGTGAAGGCCCGGGAGGCCAAGAGACCCAGTACTTC.

For the CDR3, the DNA is TGTGCCAGCAGCGTTTTTGCGGACTCCTACAATGAGCAGTTCTTC. Translation gives CASSVFADSYNEQFF. This chain uses TRBV9 with TRBJ2-1, with D hard to call. This CDR3 comprises 15 residues. Germline CDR1 is SGDLS and CDR2 is YYNGEE. The ends were cut back, 2 bases at V and 0 bases at J, with 9 bases in the middle.

The chain couples TRBV2 to TRBJ2-1; TRBD2 aligns across 12 bases. Per germline, CDR1 SNHLY and CDR2 FYNNEI. Trimming cost V 4 bases and J 9 bases; bases outside gene matches: 7. The CDR3 covers 15 residues. CDR3 loop: CASSATSGSVAEQFF. The CDR3 bases are TGTGCCAGCAGTGCGACTAGCGGGAGTGTGGCTGAGCAGTTCTTC. Looking up the rest from reference TRBV2 and TRBJ2-1 gives the full variable domain: EPEVTQTPSHQVTQMGQEVILRCVPISNHLYFYWYRQILGQKVEFLVSFYNNEISEKSEIFDDQFSVERPDGSNFTLKIRSTKLEDSAMYFCASSATSGSVAEQFFGPGTRLTVL.

The CDR3 DNA reads TGTGCCAGCACCCCACCGAGGCTGAACACTGAAGCTTTCTTT. It specifies CASTPPRLNTEAFF. The chain recombines TRBV2 with TRBJ1-1; D gene ambiguous. Germline-derived CDR1 and CDR2 are SNHLY and FYNNEI. The CDR3 is 14 amino acids. V was shortened by 7 bases and J by 0 bases, with 12 bases between the two germline ends.

The chain has TRBV29-1 and TRBJ2-1; possibly TRBD1 or TRBD2 for D (7 bases each). V was pared by 7 bases and J by 5 bases, with 15 bases between. Germline CDR1 SQVTM, CDR2 ANQGSEA. This CDR3 spans 13 amino acids. The CDR3 here is CSGGGGLHNEQFF. CDR3 DNA: TGCAGCGGGGGAGGGGGCCTCCACAATGAGCAGTTCTTC.